A selection of T cell receptor beta chains follows, all from one sample in a study of blood T cell repertoires in COVID-19. Sequencing used immunoSEQ multiplex PCR; TCRdb keeps in-frame clones, though not all of them. The sample yields under 200,000 clones, around four fifths seen once. Specimen: peripheral blood. These receptors were collected from a woman in her sixties or seventies who had recovered from COVID-19. The CDR3 runs from the conserved cysteine through the conserved F or W. Fields, in order: clone size, J gene, D gene, V gene, CDR3 DNA, CDR3 protein. A D gene is named only where the DNA matches it firmly. Clone size is not always given. Where it is, it says once, few, many or a class for expanded clones.

>NA|TRBJ2-2|NA|TRBV9
TGTGCCAGCAGCGTCCTCCGGGGGAACACCGGGGAGCTGTTTTTT
CASSVLRGNTGELFF
>NA|TRBJ2-7|TRBD2|TRBV12-3/TRBV12-4
TGTGCCAGCAGCCCAGGGAGGGAGGTCGAGCAGTACTTC
CASSPGREVEQYF
>NA|TRBJ2-1|NA|TRBV6-5
TGTGCCAGCAACTACTACAATGAGCAGTTCTTC
CASNYYNEQFF
>NA|TRBJ2-3|TRBD1|TRBV5-1
TGCGCCAGCAGCTTGAGGGGGCGCACAGATACGCAGTATTTT
CASSLRGRTDTQYF
>NA|TRBJ1-3|NA|TRBV7-2
TGTGCCAGCAGCATTTACTCGGGTGTTGTTGGAAACACCATATATTTT
CASSIYSGVVGNTIYF
>NA|TRBJ2-1|NA|TRBV5-6
TGTGCCAGCAGCTTGACAGCCAATGAGCAGTTCTTC
CASSLTANEQFF
>once|TRBJ2-7|TRBD1|TRBV11-1
TGTGCCAGCAGCCCCAGGACAGGGGGCGCGGCCTACGAGCAGTACTTC
CASSPRTGGAAYEQYF
>NA|TRBJ2-5|NA|TRBV11-2
TGTGCCAGCAGCCCCGCGCGAGGGACCCAGTACTTC
CASSPARGTQYF
>NA|TRBJ1-5|NA|TRBV5-1
TGCGCCAGCAGCGTGGGCACTGGCAATCAGCCCCAGCATTTT
CASSVGTGNQPQHF
>NA|TRBJ2-1|TRBD1|TRBV5-4
TGTGCCAGCAGCTCACAGGGGTTAGGTTCCTACAATGAGCAGTTCTTC
CASSSQGLGSYNEQFF
>few|TRBJ1-2|TRBD1|TRBV30
TGTGCCTGGGCCCCAGGACAGGGGGTAGGCTACACCTTC
CAWAPGQGVGYTF
>NA|TRBJ2-3|NA|TRBV20-1
TGCAGTGCTAGAGTTGCGGATACGCAGTATTTT
CSARVADTQYF
>NA|TRBJ2-7|NA|TRBV6-5
TGTGCCAGCAGGGGGACTGGGACCTACGAGCAGTACTTC
CASRGTGTYEQYF
>NA|TRBJ2-2|NA|TRBV3-1/TRBV3-2
TGTGCCAGCAGCCAAGTCCCCCCAGATTTGGCCGGGGAGCTGTTTTTT
CASSQVPPDLAGELFF
>NA|TRBJ1-1|TRBD1|TRBV6-5
TGTGCCAGCAGTTCCCGACAGGGTACGGCAGAAGCTTTCTTT
CASSSRQGTAEAFF
>NA|TRBJ1-5|NA|TRBV5-8
TGTGCCAGCAGCTTGGGGCAGGTTAGCAATCAGCCCCAGCATTTT
CASSLGQVSNQPQHF
>NA|TRBJ2-5|NA|TRBV11-3
TGTGCCAGCAGCTTAGGCGGGGACAGACAAGAGACCCAGTACTTC
CASSLGGDRQETQYF
>NA|TRBJ1-2|TRBD1|TRBV9
TGTGCCAGCAGCGGGGCCCTTAGGACAGGGGCCTATGGCTACACCTTC
CASSGALRTGAYGYTF
>NA|TRBJ1-2|NA|TRBV6-1
TGTGCCAGCAGTGAAGCCCGGGATTTAAACTATGGCTACACCTTC
CASSEARDLNYGYTF
>NA|TRBJ2-5|TRBD2|TRBV2
TGTGCCAGCAGCGCGGGACTAGGGGTAGGAGAGACCCAGTACTTC
CASSAGLGVGETQYF
>once|TRBJ2-3|TRBD2|TRBV29-1
TGCAGCGTTTCTCAGACTAGCGGGGGGCCAGGAGATACGCAGTATTTT
CSVSQTSGGPGDTQYF
>NA|TRBJ1-5|TRBD1|TRBV5-6
TGTGCCAGCAGCCTAGACAGGGGGGGCAATCAGCCCCAGCATTTT
CASSLDRGGNQPQHF
>NA|TRBJ2-1|NA|TRBV6-6
TGTGCCAGCGGAATAGCGGAGTACAACAATGAGCAGTTCTTC
CASGIAEYNNEQFF
>NA|TRBJ1-5|TRBD1|TRBV2
TGTGCCACGGCCGGGACAGGAGATCAGCCCCAGCATTTT
CATAGTGDQPQHF
>NA|TRBJ1-4|TRBD1|TRBV19
TGTGCCAGTAGCGACAGGGGGACGTGGGAAAAACTGTTTTTT
CASSDRGTWEKLFF
>NA|TRBJ2-3|TRBD2|TRBV9
TGTGCCAGCAGCGTAGGGGCTAGCGGAAGCACAGATACGCAGTATTTT
CASSVGASGSTDTQYF
>NA|TRBJ2-2|TRBD1|TRBV10-2
TGCGCCAGCGCCGAAACAGGGGGCGTCGACACCGGGGAGCTGTTTTTT
CASAETGGVDTGELFF
>NA|TRBJ1-1|TRBD1|TRBV19
TGTGCCAGCAAAAGCAGCGGGACAGGGTTTCTGAACACTGAAGCTTTCTTT
CASKSSGTGFLNTEAFF
>NA|TRBJ2-1|TRBD2|TRBV5-1
TGCGCCAGCAGCTTTGGCGGGGGCTCCTACAATGAGCAGTTCTTC
CASSFGGGSYNEQFF
>NA|TRBJ1-4|TRBD1|TRBV7-2
TGTGCCAGCAGCTTACCCGGACAGGTTGGGGAAAAACTGTTTTTT
CASSLPGQVGEKLFF
>NA|TRBJ1-5|NA|TRBV18
TGTGCCAGCTCGGCGGGTCTGGGCAATCAGCCCCAGCATTTT
CASSAGLGNQPQHF
>NA|TRBJ2-1|NA|TRBV27
TGTGCCAGCAGTTTATCTGGACCATCGGGATACAATGAGCAGTTCTTC
CASSLSGPSGYNEQFF
>NA|TRBJ2-6|NA|TRBV5-4
TGTGCCAGCAGCCCCGGCTCTGGGGCCAACGTCCTGACTTTC
CASSPGSGANVLTF
>NA|TRBJ1-1|TRBD1|TRBV6-6
TGTGCCAGCAGTTCCCTAGGGACAGGGAGGACTGAAGCTTTCTTT
CASSSLGTGRTEAFF
>NA|TRBJ1-4|NA|TRBV2
TGTGCCAGCAGCCCCGCGGGCAGGAATGAAAAACTGTTTTTT
CASSPAGRNEKLFF
>NA|TRBJ1-1|TRBD1|TRBV19
TGTGCCAGTAGTGCCCGGACAGGCGATACTGAAGCTTTCTTT
CASSARTGDTEAFF
>few|TRBJ2-7|TRBD1|TRBV25-1
TGTGCCAGCAGTGAAGGGACAGGGGTCGAGCAGTACTTC
CASSEGTGVEQYF
>NA|TRBJ2-6|TRBD1|TRBV3-1/TRBV3-2
TGTGCCAGCAGCCCACCCAGGGGGCTCGGGGCCAACGTCCTGACTTTC
CASSPPRGLGANVLTF
>NA|TRBJ2-3|TRBD2|TRBV18
TGTGCCAGCTCACCAAGCGGGAGGGGAGATACGCAGTATTTT
CASSPSGRGDTQYF
>NA|TRBJ2-3|TRBD2|TRBV5-1
TGCGCCAGCAGCTTGGCTAGCGGGGCCCGGGATACGCAGTATTTT
CASSLASGARDTQYF
>NA|TRBJ2-7|TRBD1|TRBV4-1
TGCGCCAGCACCCTGGGGCATGGCGGACAGGGGAACGAGCAGTACTTC
CASTLGHGGQGNEQYF
>NA|TRBJ1-4|TRBD1|TRBV3-1/TRBV3-2
TGTGCCAGCAGCGCCGACAGGGTATATGAAAAACTGTTTTTT
CASSADRVYEKLFF
>NA|TRBJ2-1|TRBD1|TRBV10-3
TGTGCCATCAGTAACGGACAGGCGTACAATGAGCAGTTCTTC
CAISNGQAYNEQFF
>NA|TRBJ1-6|NA|TRBV7-2
TGTGCCAGCAGCTTAGGGGCAGGGGATTATTCACCCCTCCACTTT
CASSLGAGDYSPLHF
>NA|TRBJ2-5|NA|TRBV15
TGTGCCACCAGCAGAAGCGAGACCCAGTACTTC
CATSRSETQYF
>NA|TRBJ1-5|NA|TRBV7-9
TGTGCCAGCAGCCTTGGGGCAGCCTATCAGCCCCAGCATTTT
CASSLGAAYQPQHF
>NA|TRBJ1-2|TRBD1|TRBV7-2
TGTGCCAGCAGCTTACGACAGGGGGCTGGTTATGGCTACACCTTC
CASSLRQGAGYGYTF
>NA|TRBJ2-7|NA|TRBV14
TGTGCCAGCAGCCGGCCCGACAGTTACGAGCAGTACTTC
CASSRPDSYEQYF